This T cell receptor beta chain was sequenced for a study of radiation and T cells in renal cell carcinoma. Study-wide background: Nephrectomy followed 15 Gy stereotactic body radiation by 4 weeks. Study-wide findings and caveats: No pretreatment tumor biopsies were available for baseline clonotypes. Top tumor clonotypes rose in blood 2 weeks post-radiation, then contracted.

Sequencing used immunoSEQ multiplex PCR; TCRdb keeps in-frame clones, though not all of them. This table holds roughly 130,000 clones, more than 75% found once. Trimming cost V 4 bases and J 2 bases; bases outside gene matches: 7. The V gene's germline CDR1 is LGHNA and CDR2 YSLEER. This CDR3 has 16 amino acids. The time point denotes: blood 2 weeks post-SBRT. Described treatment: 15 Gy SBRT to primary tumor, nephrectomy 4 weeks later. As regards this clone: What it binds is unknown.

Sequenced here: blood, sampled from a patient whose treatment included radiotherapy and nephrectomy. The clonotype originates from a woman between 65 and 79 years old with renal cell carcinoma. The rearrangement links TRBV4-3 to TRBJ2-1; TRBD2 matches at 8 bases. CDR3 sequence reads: CASSRESGGPYNEQFF. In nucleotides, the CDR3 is TGCGCCAGCAGCCGCGAGAGCGGGGGACCCTACAATGAGCAGTTCTTC.